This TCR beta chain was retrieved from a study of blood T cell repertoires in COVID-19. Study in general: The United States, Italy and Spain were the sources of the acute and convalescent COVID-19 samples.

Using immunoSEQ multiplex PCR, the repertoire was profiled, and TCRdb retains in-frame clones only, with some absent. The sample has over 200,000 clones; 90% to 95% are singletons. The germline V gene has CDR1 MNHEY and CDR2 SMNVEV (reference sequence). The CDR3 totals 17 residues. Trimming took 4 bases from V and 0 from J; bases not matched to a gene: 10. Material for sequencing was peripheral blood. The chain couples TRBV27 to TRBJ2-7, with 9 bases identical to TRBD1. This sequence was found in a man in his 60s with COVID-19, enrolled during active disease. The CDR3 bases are TGTGCCAGCAGTTCGGGACAGGGTGCCCTCAGCTCCTACGAGCAGTACTTC. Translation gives CASSSGQGALSSYEQYF.